One T cell receptor (beta chain) is described in this entry. What this receptor recognizes is not known. One base away there is no much larger clone; base qualities are not given. The entry originates in a study of T cells and Merkel cell carcinoma outcomes (dated by TCRdb to the early 2020s). For the study in its entirety: The tumor T-cell repertoire, together with T-cell density, was examined as a predictor of clinical outcome in patients with Merkel cell carcinoma.

Libraries were made using the immunoSEQ multiplex PCR assay. TCRdb stores this immuneACCESS table with in-frame sequences only. Part of the clones is absent; in the studies checked, under half of the shortfall reflects unresolved V genes, and no reason is known for the rest. The sample table records 13,000 to 15,000 clones; more than 90% of these occur just once. Together, the top ten hold 2% to 2.5% of the sample. Study-level results and caveats: T-cell repertoire features combined with T-cell density were reported to predict clinical outcomes in Merkel cell carcinoma patients.

The samples were obtained from people who had Merkel cell carcinoma. Measured from the cysteine to the phenylalanine, the CDR3 is 15 residues long. CDR3 DNA only is kept here, 45 bases in frame from base 1. The trim is 3 bases for V and 6 bases for J, with a gap of 17 bases between the germline ends. Reading the germline V gene (reference sequence) gives CDR1 SEHNR and CDR2 FQNEAQ. The chain is assembled from TRBV7-9 and TRBJ2-5; the D gene assignment is perhaps TRBD1 or TRBD2, with each matching 6 bases. Sequencing was done on a sample of tumor tissue from Merkel cell carcinoma. This clonotype was sampled from a human donor with Merkel cell carcinoma. Here is the DNA: TGTGCCAGCAGCTTGGGAGATGGGGGGCTAAAGACCCAGTACTTC. Translated, this is CASSLGDGGLKTQYF.